The clone carrying this T cell receptor beta chain has just one count. What it recognizes is unknown. After around nine days in culture, the CD4+ T cells were isolated. This specimen belongs to a study of vaccination effects on CD4 cells after COVID-19. Looking at the study overall: Viral peptide pools were used in the ViraFEST assay to expand antigen-specific CD4+ T cells, and sequencing came afterward. With around 10 ug/ml peptides and about 9.2 IU/ml IL-2, a few million PBMC per well were cultured. Findings and caveats of the study: Vaccine- and infection-induced clones showed marked clonal contraction late following vaccination.

V dropped 4 bases and J dropped 4 bases, with 20 bases sitting between them. The germline gives CDR1 SGDLS, CDR2 YYNGEE. The CDR3 spans 16 residues. TCRdb keeps only in-frame clones here, not all; method: immunoSEQ multiplex PCR. The sample includes over 65,000 clones, around 77% of them seen just once. The specimen comprised CD4+ T cells from PBMCs cultured without peptide, sampled before COVID-19 vaccination. This sequence was found in a human donor who received a COVID-19 vaccine. The chain couples TRBV9 to TRBJ2-5; D ambiguous. The CDR3 spells CASSPPGRHLAETQYF. In DNA form, the CDR3 reads TGTGCCAGCAGCCCTCCGGGCCGTCATCTGGCAGAGACCCAGTACTTC.